This T cell receptor beta chain appears in the sequencing data of a study of blood T cell repertoires in COVID-19. This CDR3 comprises 13 residues. Germline V gene sequence: CDR1 MGHRA, CDR2 YSYEKL. V gave up 0 bases and J gave up 7 bases; unmatched junction bases: 2. This table comes from immunoSEQ multiplex PCR, and its TCRdb copy is limited to in-frame clones, with some not included. Found here are around 380,000 clones, over 75% of them singletons; the top ten hold 1.3%. The chain carries TRBV4-1 and TRBJ2-5, with 7 nucleotides matching TRBD2. This clonotype was sampled from a man between 25 and 39 years old who had recovered from COVID-19. Sequencing was performed on PBMCs or T cells enriched from blood (not recorded which). The DNA of the CDR3 is TGCGCCAGCAGCCAAGATCCGGGGGGGACCCAGTACTTC. Translation: CASSQDPGGTQYF.